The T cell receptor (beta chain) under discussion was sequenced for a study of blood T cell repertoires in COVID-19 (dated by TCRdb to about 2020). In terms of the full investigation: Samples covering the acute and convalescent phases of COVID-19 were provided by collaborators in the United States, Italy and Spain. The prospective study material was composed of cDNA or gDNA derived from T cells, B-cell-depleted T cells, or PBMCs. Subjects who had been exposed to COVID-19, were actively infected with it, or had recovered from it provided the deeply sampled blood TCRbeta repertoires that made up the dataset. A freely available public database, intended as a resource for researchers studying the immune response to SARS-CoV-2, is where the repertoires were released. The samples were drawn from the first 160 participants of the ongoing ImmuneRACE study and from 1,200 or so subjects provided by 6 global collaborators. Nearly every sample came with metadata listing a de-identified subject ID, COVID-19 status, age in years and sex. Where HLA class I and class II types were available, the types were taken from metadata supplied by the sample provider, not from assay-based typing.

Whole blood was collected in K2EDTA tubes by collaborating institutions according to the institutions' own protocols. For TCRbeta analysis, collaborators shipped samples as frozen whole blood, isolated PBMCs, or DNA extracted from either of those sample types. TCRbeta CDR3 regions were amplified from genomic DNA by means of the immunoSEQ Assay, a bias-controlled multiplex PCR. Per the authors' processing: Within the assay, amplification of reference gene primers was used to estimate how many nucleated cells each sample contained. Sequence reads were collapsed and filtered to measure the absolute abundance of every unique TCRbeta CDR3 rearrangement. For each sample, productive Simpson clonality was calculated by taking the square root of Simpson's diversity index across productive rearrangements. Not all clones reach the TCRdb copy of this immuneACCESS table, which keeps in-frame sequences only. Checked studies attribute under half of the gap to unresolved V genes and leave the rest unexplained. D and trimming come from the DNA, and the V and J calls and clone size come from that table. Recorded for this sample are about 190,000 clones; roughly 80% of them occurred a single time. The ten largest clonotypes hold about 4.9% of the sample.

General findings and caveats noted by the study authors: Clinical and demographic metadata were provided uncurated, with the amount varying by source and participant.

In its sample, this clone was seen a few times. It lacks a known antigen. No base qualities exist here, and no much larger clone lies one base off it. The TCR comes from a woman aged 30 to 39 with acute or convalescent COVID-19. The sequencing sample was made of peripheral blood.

The nucleotide sequence is given as TGTGCCAGCAGTCCCCTGGCAGTAGAGGGCCCTCAGCCCCAGCATTTT. This translates into CASSPLAVEGPQPQHF. The sequence is built from TRBV27 and TRBJ1-5; no D gene is confidently identified. Between the V and J ends, shortened by 5 bases and 6 bases respectively, the junction contains 20 bases. The CDR3 runs 16 residues from the cysteine to the phenylalanine. Left in the record is the CDR3 DNA by itself, 48 bases read in frame from the first base. CDR1 and CDR2, per the germline V gene (reference sequence), are MNHEY and SMNVEV.